Sequencing of this T cell receptor beta chain was carried out in a study of T-cell memory formation after mild COVID-19. Overall study: TCR clusters mostly belonged to single donors. Broader study findings: CD8+ contracting clones occupied EMRA, while CD4+ ones occupied mainly CM and EM. Pre-infection memory contained some responding clones, which suggested that cross-reactive memory had joined.

Constant-segment primers were used for 5'RACE, and the resulting TCR alpha and TCR beta cDNA libraries carried sample barcodes and UMIs. TCRdb analysed the 5' RACE reads with MiXCR anew, one entry per CDR3 protein. The sample includes roughly 240,000 distinct CDR3 sequences, 15% to 20% seen only once; the top ten take around a fifth. This CDR3 is 13 amino acids long. The ends were cut back, 8 bases at V and 4 bases at J, with 12 bases in the middle. Comment on this clonotype: Its antigen is as yet unknown.

The source of this sequence is a man younger than 30 who had mild COVID-19 (a few samples of this study predate the infection). Cell type and time point are not known. The sequencing input was PBMCs or a T cell subset sorted from them (not recorded which). This chain uses TRBV12-3 or TRBV12-4 with TRBJ2-1; perhaps D is TRBD1 or TRBD2 (5 bases each). This CDR3 is CASRRDPYNEQFF. The CDR3 region has the DNA TGTGCCAGCCGTCGGGACCCTTACAATGAGCAGTTCTTC.